These 29 T cell receptor beta chains share one sample of origin, sequenced in a study of T cell responses to AZD1222 COVID-19 vaccine. Repertoires were generated with immunoSEQ multiplex PCR, while TCRdb's copy carries only in-frame clones and drops some. The data hold about 80,000 clones, with approximately 85% observed a single time. This material consisted of peripheral blood, taken 28 days after the second AZD1222 dose. The receptor source for this set is an adult who received the AZD1222 COVID-19 vaccine.

This clone was picked up a small number of times. The V gene is TRBV29-1, the J gene TRBJ2-7; perhaps TRBD1 as D (5 bases). CDR1 and CDR2 (germline): SQVTM, ANQGSEA. V shed 6 bases and J shed 2 bases, with 17 bases lying between them. This CDR3 contains 14 residues. CDR3 sequence reads: CSVVDSRSPYEQYF. The CDR3 DNA is TGCAGCGTGGTTGACAGCCGTTCCCCCTACGAGCAGTACTTC.

V gene TRBV4-1 combines with J gene TRBJ2-5; D possibly corresponds to TRBD2 (6 bases). This CDR3 has 16 residues. From germline, CDR1 is MGHRA and CDR2 YSYEKL. V dropped 0 bases and J dropped 4 bases, with 15 bases sitting between them. CDR3 residues: CASSQDPPGTSETQYF. DNA of the CDR3: TGCGCCAGCAGCCAAGATCCTCCTGGGACTTCAGAGACCCAGTACTTC.

This sequence joins TRBV9 and TRBJ2-1; D is uncertain. V dropped 0 bases and J dropped 2 bases, with 15 bases sitting between them. The CDR3 contains 17 residues. From germline, CDR1 is SGDLS and CDR2 YYNGEE. CDR3: CASSVASETKTYNEQFF. CDR3 coding DNA: TGTGCCAGCAGCGTAGCTTCCGAGACCAAGACCTACAATGAGCAGTTCTTC.

This chain connects TRBV3-1 (or the pseudogene TRBV3-2) to TRBJ1-5, with D perhaps matching TRBD1 (6 bases). Germline loops: CDR1 LGHDT, CDR2 YNNKEL (reference sequence). The CDR3 is made up of 16 amino acids. The V end was cut by 0 bases, the J end by 6 bases, with 15 bases between. The CDR3 spells CASSQDLRAGVQPQHF. In DNA form, the CDR3 reads TGTGCCAGCAGCCAAGATCTTAGGGCAGGGGTTCAGCCCCAGCATTTT.

Remarks on this clone: The same CDR3 arises from other DNA sequences in this sample as well. V and J are TRBV6-6 and TRBJ2-5; D ambiguous. This CDR3 region has 11 residues. Germline loops: CDR1 MNHNY, CDR2 SVGAGI (reference sequence). Trimming pared 6 bases from V and 2 bases from J, leaving 4 bases between. The CDR3 reads CASSPQETQYF. The DNA of the CDR3 is TGTGCCAGCAGCCCACAAGAGACCCAGTACTTC.

The V call is TRBV7-3, the J call TRBJ2-2; 9 bases are a match to TRBD1. The V and J ends lost 2 bases and 5 bases, in that order; junction bases with no gene match: 12. CDR1 and CDR2 (germline): SGHTA, FQGTGA. CDR3 length: 18 residues. The CDR3 is CASSLSNNATGGTGELFF. The CDR3 DNA reads TGTGCCAGCAGCTTATCCAATAACGCGACAGGGGGTACCGGGGAGCTGTTTTTT.

The chain carries TRBV5-4 and TRBJ2-4, with 11 bases identical to TRBD1. CDR1 and CDR2 from the germline V gene are SGHNT and YYREEE (reference sequence). The length of the CDR3 is 15 residues. Losses at the gene ends were 0 bases for V and 12 bases for J; bases not matched to a gene: 8. The CDR3 DNA sequence: TGTGCCAGCAGCTTGGGGCAAGGACAGGGGGCTAGTCAGTACTTC. Amino acid sequence: CASSLGQGQGASQYF.

In DNA form, the CDR3 reads TGTGCCAGCGCCGGGACAGGGGTCAATCAGCCCCAGCATTTT. Its protein is CASAGTGVNQPQHF. This chain connects TRBV28 to TRBJ1-5, with 10 bases lining up with TRBD1. V shed 8 bases and J 3 bases; nucleotides not matched to a gene: 4. The CDR3 runs to 14 residues. Germline V gene sequence: CDR1 MDHEN, CDR2 SYDVKM.

This clone was counted only a few times. V gene TRBV6-5 combines with J gene TRBJ2-3; 10 bases are a match to TRBD1. This CDR3 region has 14 residues. V lost 7 bases to trimming and J lost 0 bases; unmatched junction nucleotides: 1. Germline V gene data show CDR1 as MNHEY and CDR2 as SVGAGI. The CDR3 DNA is TGTGCCAGCATGGGACAGGGGAGCACAGATACGCAGTATTTT. It is translated as CASMGQGSTDTQYF.

V is TRBV14 and J is TRBJ2-3, with D maybe TRBD1 (6 bases). V shed 5 bases and J shed 0 bases, with 12 bases lying between them. CDR1 SGHDN and CDR2 FVKESK come from the germline V gene. The CDR3 has 15 residues. This chain's CDR3 is CASSATGRSTDTQYF. The CDR3 DNA follows: TGTGCCAGCAGCGCAACAGGGCGGAGCACAGATACGCAGTATTTT.

The rearrangement uses TRBV15 and TRBJ1-1; TRBD1 matches 9 bases. CDR1 and CDR2 (germline): LNHNV, YYDKDF (reference sequence). The CDR3 totals 17 residues. V shed 3 bases, J shed 1 base, and the junction held 9 bases outside the gene matches. The CDR3 is CATSSDGTGKGNTEAFF. The CDR3 coding sequence is TGTGCCACCAGCAGCGACGGGACAGGGAAAGGGAACACTGAAGCTTTCTTT.

Only one count was recorded for this clone. The V and J genes are TRBV6-5 and TRBJ1-3; D is perhaps TRBD1 (5 bases). In germline, CDR1 is MNHEY, CDR2 SVGAGI. V gave up 2 bases and J gave up 0 bases, with 8 bases separating them. The CDR3 is 15 amino acids. In DNA, the CDR3 is TGTGCCAGCAGTTACAGGGGTGTCTCTGGAAACACCATATATTTT. This sequence encodes CASSYRGVSGNTIYF.

This sequence joins TRBV7-6 and TRBJ2-5; 12 bases map to TRBD2. This CDR3 is built from 15 residues. After removal of 5 bases from V and 2 bases from J, the junction contained 3 bases not matched to a gene. The germline V gene encodes CDR1 SGHVS and CDR2 FNYEAQ. The CDR3 loop reads CASSPGLAGQETQYF. Here the CDR3 DNA reads TGTGCCAGCAGCCCAGGACTAGCGGGACAAGAGACCCAGTACTTC.

The chain combines TRBV3-1 (or the pseudogene TRBV3-2) with TRBJ2-6; D is uncertain. The V and J ends lost 4 bases and 2 bases respectively, with 6 bases between them. The CDR3 is 14 amino acids. Germline V CDR1 and CDR2: LGHDT, YNNKEL (reference sequence). The CDR3 reads CASSLRTGANVLTF. Here the CDR3 DNA reads TGTGCCAGCAGCCTTCGTACTGGGGCCAACGTCCTGACTTTC.

The chain links TRBV18 to TRBJ2-3, with 9 bases aligning to TRBD2. V trimming: 3 bases; J trimming: 7 bases; junction bases outside the gene matches: 11. The CDR3 contains 16 residues. Germline V gene lookup returns CDR1 KGHSH and CDR2 LQKENI. The CDR3 DNA follows: TGTGCCAGCTCACCCTTCCGGGCTAGCGGGGTCAATACGCAGTATTTT. As protein: CASSPFRASGVNTQYF.

V and J are TRBV15 and TRBJ1-4; D uncertain. CDR1 is LNHNV, CDR2 YYDKDF, per germline (reference sequence). V dropped 1 base and J dropped 0 bases, with 15 bases sitting between them. There are 18 residues in the CDR3. CDR3 sequence (DNA): TGTGCCACCAGCAGAGTTAGAGAACAGACTGCAACTAATGAAAAACTGTTTTTT. Translating gives CATSRVREQTATNEKLFF. Filled out from reference TRBV15 and TRBJ1-4, the complete variable domain reads DAMVIQNPRYQVTQFGKPVTLSCSQTLNHNVMYWYQQKSSQAPKLLFHYYDKDFNNEADTPDNFQSRRPNTSFCFLDIRSPGLGDTAMYLCATSRVREQTATNEKLFFGSGTQLSVL.

This chain joins TRBV11-2 and TRBJ2-2; 7 bases align to TRBD1. V lost 5 bases and J lost 8; bases outside the gene matches: 17. The CDR3 is 17 amino acids. Per the germline V gene, CDR1 is SGHAT and CDR2 is FQNNGV. This chain's CDR3 is CASSPLVGGEAPGELFF. The CDR3 DNA follows: TGTGCCAGCAGCCCCCTGGTAGGGGGCGAAGCCCCAGGGGAGCTGTTTTTT.

This clone was seen once. This chain connects TRBV18 to TRBJ1-1, with 7 nucleotides matching TRBD1. Germline CDR1 KGHSH, CDR2 LQKENI. The CDR3 contains 14 residues. With 3 bases clipped from V and 4 bases from J, the junction kept 5 bases outside the gene matches. In DNA form, the CDR3 reads TGTGCCAGCTCACCCCAGACAGGGCCCACTGAAGCTTTCTTT. It codes for CASSPQTGPTEAFF.

This clone has a handful of counts. The genes are TRBV18 and TRBJ2-3; maybe TRBD1 (6 bases). Germline V lookup: CDR1 KGHSH, CDR2 LQKENI. Trimming removed 3 bases at V and 0 bases at J, with 7 bases between. The CDR3 covers 14 residues. CDR3: CASSPGASTDTQYF. The CDR3 nucleotides read TGTGCCAGCTCACCGGGGGCTAGCACAGATACGCAGTATTTT.

V gene TRBV20-1 combines with J gene TRBJ1-1; tentative D call: TRBD1 (6 bases). The CDR3 is 14 amino acids. From germline, CDR1 is DFQATT and CDR2 SNEGSKA (reference sequence). Trimming cost V 3 bases and J 1 base, with 12 bases left between them. The DNA of the CDR3 is TGCAGTGCTAGTAAAGGGGGATGGAACACTGAAGCTTTCTTT. Its translation is CSASKGGWNTEAFF.

This clone has a single count. The chain links TRBV19 to TRBJ2-1; 9 bases map to TRBD2. Unmatched junction bases numbered 4, after V lost 4 bases and J lost 3 bases. Germline assignment: CDR1 LNHDA and CDR2 SQIVND (reference sequence). The CDR3 totals 15 residues. CDR3: CASSNLAGSYNEQFF. CDR3 DNA sequence: TGTGCCAGTAGTAATCTAGCGGGGAGCTACAATGAGCAGTTCTTC. Full variable domain (outside the CDR3, taken from reference TRBV19 and TRBJ2-1): DGGITQSPKYLFRKEGQNVTLSCEQNLNHDAMYWYRQDPGQGLRLIYYSQIVNDFQKGDIAEGYSVSREKKESFPLTVTSAQKNPTAFYLCASSNLAGSYNEQFFGPGTRLTVL.

The chain is built from TRBV2 and TRBJ2-3; 11 nucleotides line up with TRBD2. Germline trimming cut 4 bases from V and 0 bases from J; bases unmatched to any gene: 15. The V gene's germline CDR1 is SNHLY and CDR2 FYNNEI. There are 20 residues in the CDR3. DNA for the CDR3: TGTGCCAGCAGTGTCCGGCTAGCGGGGGGCCTTGGTGGCAGCACAGATACGCAGTATTTT. As protein: CASSVRLAGGLGGSTDTQYF.

The chain uses TRBV7-9 and TRBJ2-3, with D possibly being TRBD1 or TRBD2 (6 bases each). This CDR3 is 15 amino acids long. Germline assignment: CDR1 SEHNR and CDR2 FQNEAQ (reference sequence). V was shortened by 1 base and J by 6 bases, with 14 bases between the two germline ends. For the CDR3, the DNA is TGTGCCAGCAGCTTAGGGGGGGCCCCCGTGGATACGCAGTATTTT. Its protein is CASSLGGAPVDTQYF.

This clone was detected only a few times. The chain combines TRBV5-1 with TRBJ1-2; D is unresolved. V dropped 3 bases and J dropped 7 bases, with 7 bases sitting between them. CDR3 length: 11 amino acids. CDR1 is SGHRS, CDR2 YFSETQ, per germline. The CDR3 DNA reads TGCGCCAGCAGCTCCCAAGGTGGCTACACCTTC. Its translation: CASSSQGGYTF.

The rearrangement links TRBV6-1 to TRBJ1-2; D is uncertain. The germline gives CDR1 MNHNS, CDR2 SASEGT. The CDR3 loop spans 12 amino acids. V lost 4 bases, J lost 8 bases, and 11 bases lay in between. CDR3 bases: TGTGCCAGCAGTGTCCCCGGAGGAGGCTACACCTTC. Its translation is CASSVPGGGYTF.

The chain has TRBV20-1 and TRBJ1-2; D remains unclear. In germline, CDR1 is DFQATT, CDR2 SNEGSKA (reference sequence). The CDR3 has 10 residues. Trimming removed 6 bases at V and 2 bases at J, with 4 bases between. The CDR3 spells CSAKNYGYTF. The DNA for the CDR3 is TGCAGTGCGAAAAACTATGGCTACACCTTC.

The V and J genes are TRBV4-2 and TRBJ1-4, with no clear D. CDR1 and CDR2 (germline): LGHNA, YNFKEQ. The CDR3 contains 12 residues. Trimming took 4 bases from V and 13 from J, leaving 13 bases between them. The CDR3 DNA sequence: TGTGCCAGCAGCCCACCCCGCTCGGGACTGTTTTTT. Translating it yields CASSPPRSGLFF.

The V gene is TRBV12-3 or TRBV12-4, the J gene TRBJ1-2; D not resolved. V was clipped by 3 bases and J by 8 bases, with 10 bases between them. CDR3 length equals 12 residues. CDR3 DNA sequence: TGTGCCAGCAGTTTGACTGGGGAAGGCTACACCTTC. Translating it yields CASSLTGEGYTF.

The V and J genes are TRBV5-1 and TRBJ2-3; D may be TRBD2 (7 bases). From germline, CDR1 is SGHRS and CDR2 YFSETQ. The CDR3 totals 15 residues. Trimming cost V 0 bases and J 4 bases, with 12 bases left between them. CDR3: CASSLEGGDADTQYF. CDR3 in DNA: TGCGCCAGCAGCTTGGAAGGGGGGGATGCAGATACGCAGTATTTT.